This T cell receptor (beta chain) came from a study of patients and donors after allogeneic stem cell transplantation. MiXCR, run by TCRdb on the RT-PCR reads, gives a single entry per CDR3 protein. The repertoire consists of hundreds of thousands of distinct CDR3 sequences, with approximately 16% occurring once and the leading ten covering around 7.2%. V was trimmed by 3 bases and J by 6 bases, leaving 6 bases between them. Looked up from germline, CDR1 is ENHRY and CDR2 is SYGVKD. This CDR3 is 13 amino acids long. V is TRBV10-3 and J is TRBJ1-6; no definite D call. This clonotype was obtained from a human donor who was either an allogeneic HSCT recipient or a stem cell or donor lymphocyte infusion donor (not recorded which). It is not recorded whose cells these are; they may come from a transplant donor. Sequenced sample: blood, either unsorted or a sorted T cell fraction (not recorded which). CDR3 sequence reads: CAISECSNSPLHF. In DNA, the CDR3 is TGTGCCATCAGTGAATGTAGTAATTCACCCCTCCACTTT.